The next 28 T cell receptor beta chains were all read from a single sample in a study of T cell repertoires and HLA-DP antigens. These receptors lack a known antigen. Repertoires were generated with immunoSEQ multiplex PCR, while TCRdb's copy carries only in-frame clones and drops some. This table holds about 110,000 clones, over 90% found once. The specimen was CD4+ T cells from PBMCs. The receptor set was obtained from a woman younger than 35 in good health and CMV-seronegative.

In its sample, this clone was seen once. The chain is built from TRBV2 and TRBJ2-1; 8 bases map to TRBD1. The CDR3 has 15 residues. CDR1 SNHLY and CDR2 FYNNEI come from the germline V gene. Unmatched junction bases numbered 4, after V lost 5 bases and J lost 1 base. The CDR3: CASSQDRGSYNEQFF. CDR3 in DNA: TGTGCCAGCAGTCAAGACAGGGGATCCTACAATGAGCAGTTCTTC.

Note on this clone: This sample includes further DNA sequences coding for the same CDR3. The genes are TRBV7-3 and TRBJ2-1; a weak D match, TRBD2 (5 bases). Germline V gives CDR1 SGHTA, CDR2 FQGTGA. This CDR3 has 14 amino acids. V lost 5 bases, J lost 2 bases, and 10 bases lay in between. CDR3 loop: CASSPTGTYNEQFF. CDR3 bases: TGTGCCAGCAGCCCAACGGGGACCTACAATGAGCAGTTCTTC. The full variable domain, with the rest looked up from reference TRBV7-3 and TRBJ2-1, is GAGVSQTPSNKVTEKGKYVELRCDPISGHTALYWYRQSLGQGPEFLIYFQGTGAADDSGLPNDRFFAVRPEGSVSTLKIQRTERGDSAVYLCASSPTGTYNEQFFGPGTRLTVL.

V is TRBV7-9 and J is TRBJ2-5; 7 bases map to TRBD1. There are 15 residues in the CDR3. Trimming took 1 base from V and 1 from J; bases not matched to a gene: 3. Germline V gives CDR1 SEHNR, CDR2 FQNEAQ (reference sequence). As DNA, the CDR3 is TGTGCCAGCAGCTTAGAGGGACAGCCCCAAGAGACCCAGTACTTC. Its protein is CASSLEGQPQETQYF.

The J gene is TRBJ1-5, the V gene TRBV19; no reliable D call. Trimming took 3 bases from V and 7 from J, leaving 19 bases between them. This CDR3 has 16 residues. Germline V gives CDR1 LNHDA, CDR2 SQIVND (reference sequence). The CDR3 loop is CASSIIGGPIFQPQHF. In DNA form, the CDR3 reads TGTGCCAGTAGTATTATTGGAGGGCCCATCTTCCAGCCCCAGCATTTT. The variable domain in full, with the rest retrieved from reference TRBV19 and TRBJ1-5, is DGGITQSPKYLFRKEGQNVTLSCEQNLNHDAMYWYRQDPGQGLRLIYYSQIVNDFQKGDIAEGYSVSREKKESFPLTVTSAQKNPTAFYLCASSIIGGPIFQPQHFGDGTRLSIL.

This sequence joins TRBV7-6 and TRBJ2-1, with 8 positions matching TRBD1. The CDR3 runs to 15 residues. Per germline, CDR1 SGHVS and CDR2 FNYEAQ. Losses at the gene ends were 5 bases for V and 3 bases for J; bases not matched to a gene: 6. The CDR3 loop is CASSHDRGIYNEQFF. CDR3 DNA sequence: TGTGCCAGCAGCCACGACAGGGGCATCTACAATGAGCAGTTCTTC.

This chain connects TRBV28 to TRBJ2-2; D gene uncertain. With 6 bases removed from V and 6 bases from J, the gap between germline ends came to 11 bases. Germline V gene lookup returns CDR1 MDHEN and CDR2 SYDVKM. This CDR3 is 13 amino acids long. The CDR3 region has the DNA TGTGCCAGCAGCCCTACCCAAGCCGGGGAGCTGTTTTTT. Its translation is CASSPTQAGELFF.

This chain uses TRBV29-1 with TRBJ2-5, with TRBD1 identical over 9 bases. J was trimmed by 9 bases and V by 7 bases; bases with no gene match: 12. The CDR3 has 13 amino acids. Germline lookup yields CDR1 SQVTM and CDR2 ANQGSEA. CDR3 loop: CSAGQGRGTAQYF. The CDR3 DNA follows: TGCAGCGCGGGACAGGGCAGGGGGACGGCCCAGTACTTC.

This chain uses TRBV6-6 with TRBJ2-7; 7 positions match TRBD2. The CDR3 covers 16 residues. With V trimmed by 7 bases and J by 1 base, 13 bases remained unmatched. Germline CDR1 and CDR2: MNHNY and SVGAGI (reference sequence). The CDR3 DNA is TGTGCCAGCAATGGCAATCCGGGGGGAGGGTCCTACGAGCAGTACTTC. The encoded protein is CASNGNPGGGSYEQYF.

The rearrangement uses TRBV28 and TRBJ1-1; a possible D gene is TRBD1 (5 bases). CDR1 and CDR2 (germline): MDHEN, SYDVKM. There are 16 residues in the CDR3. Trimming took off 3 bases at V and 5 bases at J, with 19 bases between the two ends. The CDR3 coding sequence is TGTGCCAGCAGTTTTGGGGGGACCGCAAGGTGGACTGAAGCTTTCTTT. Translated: CASSFGGTARWTEAFF.

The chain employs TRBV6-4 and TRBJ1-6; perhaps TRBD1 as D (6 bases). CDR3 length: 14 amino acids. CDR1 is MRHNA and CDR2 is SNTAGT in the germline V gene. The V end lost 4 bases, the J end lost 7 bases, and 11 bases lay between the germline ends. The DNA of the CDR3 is TGTGCCAGCAGTGCAGGGGTTAGGAATTCACCCCTCCACTTT. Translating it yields CASSAGVRNSPLHF.

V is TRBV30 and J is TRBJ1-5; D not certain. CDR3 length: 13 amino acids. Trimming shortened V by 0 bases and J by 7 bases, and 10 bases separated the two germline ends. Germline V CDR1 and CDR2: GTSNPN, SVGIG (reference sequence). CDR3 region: CAWSVEGSQPQHF. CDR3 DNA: TGTGCCTGGAGTGTAGAGGGAAGCCAGCCCCAGCATTTT.

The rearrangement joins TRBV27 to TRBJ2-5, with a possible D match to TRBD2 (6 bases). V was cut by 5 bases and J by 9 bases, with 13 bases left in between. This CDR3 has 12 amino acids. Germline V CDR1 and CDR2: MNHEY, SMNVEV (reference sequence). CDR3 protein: CASSLRGVAQYF. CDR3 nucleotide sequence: TGTGCCAGCAGTCTCCGCGGGGTGGCCCAGTACTTC.

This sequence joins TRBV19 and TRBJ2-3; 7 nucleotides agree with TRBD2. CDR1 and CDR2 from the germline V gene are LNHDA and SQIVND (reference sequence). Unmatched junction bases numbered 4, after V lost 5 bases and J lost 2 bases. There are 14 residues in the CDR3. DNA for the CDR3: TGTGCCAGTAGTCCTAGCGGATACACAGATACGCAGTATTTT. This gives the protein CASSPSGYTDTQYF.

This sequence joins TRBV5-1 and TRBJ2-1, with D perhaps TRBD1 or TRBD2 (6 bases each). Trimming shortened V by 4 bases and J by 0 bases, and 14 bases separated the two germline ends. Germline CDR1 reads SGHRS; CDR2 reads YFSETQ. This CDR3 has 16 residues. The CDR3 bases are TGCGCCAGCAGCCAATCCGGGGGCTCCTCCTACAATGAGCAGTTCTTC. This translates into CASSQSGGSSYNEQFF.

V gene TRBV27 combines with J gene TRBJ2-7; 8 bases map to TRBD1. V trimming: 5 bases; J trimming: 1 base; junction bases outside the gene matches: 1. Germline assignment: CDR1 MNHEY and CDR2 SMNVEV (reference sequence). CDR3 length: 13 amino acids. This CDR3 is CASSRTGSYEQYV. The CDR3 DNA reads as TGTGCCAGCAGTAGGACAGGGTCCTACGAGCAGTACGTC.

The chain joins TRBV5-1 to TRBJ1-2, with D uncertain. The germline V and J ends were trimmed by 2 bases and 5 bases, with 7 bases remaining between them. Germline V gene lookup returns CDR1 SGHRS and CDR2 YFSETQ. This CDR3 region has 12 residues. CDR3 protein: CASSFGLYGYTF. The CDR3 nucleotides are TGCGCCAGCAGCTTTGGGCTATATGGCTACACCTTC.

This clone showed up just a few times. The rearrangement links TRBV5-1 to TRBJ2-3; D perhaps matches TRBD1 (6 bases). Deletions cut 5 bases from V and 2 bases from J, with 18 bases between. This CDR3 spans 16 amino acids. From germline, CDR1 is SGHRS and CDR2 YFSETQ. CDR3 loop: CASSHRPQGNTDTQYF. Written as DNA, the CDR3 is TGCGCCAGCAGTCATAGGCCCCAGGGGAACACAGATACGCAGTATTTT.

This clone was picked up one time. CDR3 DNA: TGCGCCAGCAGCTTGGCCCGTTGGGGGGGCACTGAAGCTTTCTTT. This codes for CASSLARWGGTEAFF. The J gene is TRBJ1-1, the V gene TRBV5-1; a possible D gene is TRBD1 (5 bases). This CDR3 contains 15 residues. Deletions cut 0 bases from V and 4 bases from J, with 13 bases between. Germline assignment: CDR1 SGHRS and CDR2 YFSETQ.

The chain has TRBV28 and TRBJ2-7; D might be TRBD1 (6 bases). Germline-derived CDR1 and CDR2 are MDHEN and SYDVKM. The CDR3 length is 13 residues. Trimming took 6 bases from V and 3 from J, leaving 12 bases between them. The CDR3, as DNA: TGTGCCAGCAGGATTGGGACAATCTACGAGCAGTACTTC. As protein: CASRIGTIYEQYF.

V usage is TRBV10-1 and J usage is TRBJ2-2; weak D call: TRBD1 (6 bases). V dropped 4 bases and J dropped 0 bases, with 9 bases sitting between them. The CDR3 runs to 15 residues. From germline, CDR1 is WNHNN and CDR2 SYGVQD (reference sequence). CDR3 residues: CASSAGVTNTGELFF. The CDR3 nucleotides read TGCGCCAGCAGTGCAGGGGTGACGAACACCGGGGAGCTGTTTTTT.

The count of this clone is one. The CDR3 protein is CASSSTGQGYEQYF. Here the CDR3 DNA reads TGTGCCAGCAGCTCGACGGGACAGGGCTACGAGCAGTACTTC. The chain uses TRBV27 and TRBJ2-7, with 9 bases fitting TRBD1. V trimming: 6 bases; J trimming: 3 bases; junction bases outside the gene matches: 6. This CDR3 is 14 amino acids long. Per the germline V gene, CDR1 is MNHEY and CDR2 is SMNVEV (reference sequence).

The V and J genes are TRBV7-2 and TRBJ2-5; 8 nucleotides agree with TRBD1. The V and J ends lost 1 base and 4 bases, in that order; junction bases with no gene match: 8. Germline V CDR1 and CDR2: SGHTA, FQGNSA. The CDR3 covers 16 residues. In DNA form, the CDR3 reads TGTGCCAGCAGCTTAGAGCTAGGACAGGGCGGAGAGACCCAGTACTTC. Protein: CASSLELGQGGETQYF.

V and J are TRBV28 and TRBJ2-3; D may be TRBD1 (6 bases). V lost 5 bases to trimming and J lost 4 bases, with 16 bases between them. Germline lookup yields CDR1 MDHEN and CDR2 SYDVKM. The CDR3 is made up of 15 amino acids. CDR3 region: CASSLARGGSDTQYF. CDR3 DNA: TGTGCCAGCAGTCTCGCCAGGGGCGGGTCAGATACGCAGTATTTT.

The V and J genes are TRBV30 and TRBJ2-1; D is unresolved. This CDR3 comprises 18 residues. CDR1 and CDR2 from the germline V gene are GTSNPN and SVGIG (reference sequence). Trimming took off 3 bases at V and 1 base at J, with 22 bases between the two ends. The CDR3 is CAWRRTALGKWSYNEQFF. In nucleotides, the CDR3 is TGTGCCTGGAGAAGGACGGCTCTAGGGAAGTGGTCCTACAATGAGCAGTTCTTC.

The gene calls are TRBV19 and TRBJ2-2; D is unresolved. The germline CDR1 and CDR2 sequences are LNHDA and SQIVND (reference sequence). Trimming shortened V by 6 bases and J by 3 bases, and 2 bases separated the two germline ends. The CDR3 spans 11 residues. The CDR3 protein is CASRDTGELFF. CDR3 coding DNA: TGTGCCAGTAGGGACACCGGGGAGCTGTTTTTT.

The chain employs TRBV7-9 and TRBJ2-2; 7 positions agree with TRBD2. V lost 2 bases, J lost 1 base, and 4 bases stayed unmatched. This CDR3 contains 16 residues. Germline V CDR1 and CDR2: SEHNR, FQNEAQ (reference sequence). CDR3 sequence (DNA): TGTGCCAGCAGCTTAAGTGGCGGGGGGAACACCGGGGAGCTGTTTTTT. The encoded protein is CASSLSGGGNTGELFF.

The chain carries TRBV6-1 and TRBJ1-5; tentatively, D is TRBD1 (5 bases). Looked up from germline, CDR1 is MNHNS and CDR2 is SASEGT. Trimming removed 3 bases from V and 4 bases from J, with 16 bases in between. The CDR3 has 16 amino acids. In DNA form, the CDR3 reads TGTGCCAGCAGTGAGGTTCCGGGGGAGGGTAATCAGCCCCAGCATTTT. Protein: CASSEVPGEGNQPQHF.

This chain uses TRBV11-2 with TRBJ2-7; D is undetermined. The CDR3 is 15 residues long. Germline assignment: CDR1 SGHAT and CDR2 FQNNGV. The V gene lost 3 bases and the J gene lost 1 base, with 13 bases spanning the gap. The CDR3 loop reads CASSFLPKGSYEQYF. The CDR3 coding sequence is TGTGCCAGCAGCTTTCTCCCAAAGGGATCCTACGAGCAGTACTTC.